The present T cell receptor beta chain was sequenced within a study of blood T cell repertoires in COVID-19. Study details: Some COVID-19 samples were acute and others convalescent; all came from the United States, Italy and Spain. In each case, the material was cDNA or gDNA derived from T cells, B-cell-depleted T cells, or PBMCs.

This CDR3 spans 15 amino acids. With 3 bases clipped from V and 6 bases from J, the junction kept 7 bases outside the gene matches. The germline CDR1 and CDR2 sequences are WNHNN and SYGVQD (reference sequence). In the original analysis: Amplifying reference gene primers gave estimates of nucleated cell counts. TCRdb's table, derived via immunoSEQ multiplex PCR, lists solely in-frame clones and lacks some. Clone size and V and J calls were adopted from that table, with D and trimming inferred from the DNA. The table records about 220,000 clones, around four fifths of them present only once. This clone appeared a few times.

The chain recombines TRBV10-1 with TRBJ2-2; TRBD1 matches 7 bases. The material sequenced was peripheral blood. This TCR was sampled from a woman aged 55-69 years who had recovered from COVID-19. The CDR3 here is CASSDQGQKAGELFF. Here the CDR3 DNA reads TGCGCCAGCAGTGACCAGGGACAGAAGGCCGGGGAGCTGTTTTTT.